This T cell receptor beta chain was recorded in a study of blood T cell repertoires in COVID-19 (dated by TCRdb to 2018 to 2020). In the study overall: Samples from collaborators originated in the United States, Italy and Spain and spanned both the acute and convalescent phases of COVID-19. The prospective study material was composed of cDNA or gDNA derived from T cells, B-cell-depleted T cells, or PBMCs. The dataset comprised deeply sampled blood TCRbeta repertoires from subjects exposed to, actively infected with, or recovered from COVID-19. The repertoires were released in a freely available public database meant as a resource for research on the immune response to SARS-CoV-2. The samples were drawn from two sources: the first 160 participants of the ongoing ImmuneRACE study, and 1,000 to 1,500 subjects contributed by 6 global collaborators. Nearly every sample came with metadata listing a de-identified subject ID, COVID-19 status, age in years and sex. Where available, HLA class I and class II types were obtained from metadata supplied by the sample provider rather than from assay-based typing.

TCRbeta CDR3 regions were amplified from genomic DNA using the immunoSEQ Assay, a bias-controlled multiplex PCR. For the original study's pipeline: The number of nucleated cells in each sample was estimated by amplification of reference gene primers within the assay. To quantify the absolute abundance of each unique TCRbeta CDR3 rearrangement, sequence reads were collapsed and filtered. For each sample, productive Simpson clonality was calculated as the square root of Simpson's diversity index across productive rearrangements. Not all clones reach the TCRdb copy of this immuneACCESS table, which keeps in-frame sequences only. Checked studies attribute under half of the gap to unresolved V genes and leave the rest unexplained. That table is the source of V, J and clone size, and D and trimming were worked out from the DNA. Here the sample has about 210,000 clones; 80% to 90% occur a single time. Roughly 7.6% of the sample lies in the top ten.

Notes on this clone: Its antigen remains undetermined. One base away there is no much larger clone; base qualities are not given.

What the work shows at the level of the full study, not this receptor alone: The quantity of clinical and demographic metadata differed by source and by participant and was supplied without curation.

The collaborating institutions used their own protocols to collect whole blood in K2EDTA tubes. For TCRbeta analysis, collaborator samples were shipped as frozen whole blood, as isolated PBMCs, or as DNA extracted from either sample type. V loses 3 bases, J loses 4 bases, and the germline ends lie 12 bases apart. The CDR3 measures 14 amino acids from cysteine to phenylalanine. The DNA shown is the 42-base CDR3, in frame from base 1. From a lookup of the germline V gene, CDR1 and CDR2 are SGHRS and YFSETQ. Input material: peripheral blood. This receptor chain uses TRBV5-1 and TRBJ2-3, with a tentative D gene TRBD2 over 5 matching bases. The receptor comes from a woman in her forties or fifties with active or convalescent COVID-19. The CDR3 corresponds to CASSSQAGPDTQYF. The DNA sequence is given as TGCGCCAGCAGCTCCCAGGCGGGCCCAGATACGCAGTATTTT.